These T cell receptor beta chains were read from a single sample in a study of regulatory T cells in long-lasting Graves disease. Via MiXCR, TCRdb re-called the multiplex PCR reads, giving one row per CDR3 protein. Of about 620,000 distinct CDR3 sequences detected, less than 20% appear once; the ten largest clones hold 15% to 20%. The sample also formed part of further work on T cells in Graves' hyperthyroidism and ophthalmopathy.

Sequences were derived from peripheral blood mononuclear cells (PBMCs), sampled at new diagnosis, from a patient treated with antithyroid drugs. The receptors come from a woman aged 30 to 39 with Graves disease. The conserved cysteine and the conserved F or W are not part of the CDR3 here.

len | v_gene | CDR3aa
12 | TRBV11-1 | ASTPTGQYNEQF
14 | TRBV28 | ASSPTYGTGSYEQY
14 | TRBV6-1 | ASRVLSGGHTDTQY
11 | TRBV5-1 | ASSRRVDGELF
13 | TRBV20-1 | SARVPSGGIYEQY
11 | TRBV7-7 | ASSFGVRDEQF
14 | TRBV28 | ASSFGSGNVQETQY
10 | TRBV30 | AWSLGQETQY
12 | TRBV11-2 | ASSPPTGPYEQY
13 | TRBV9 | ASSPDDYYYNEQF
12 | TRBV20-1 | SASQRDRSYEQY
12 | TRBV6-1 | ASSEGVITDTQY
12 | TRBV7-9 | ASSLSQVSNEQY
13 | TRBV6-1 | ASRGRQADGTEAF
12 | TRBV30 | AWKLRDRYNEQF
11 | TRBV29-1 | SVEDQPNQPQH
13 | TRBV28 | ASSFYRERTDTQY
11 | TRBV27 | ASSLEGVETQY
14 | TRBV7-9 | ASSLVFGAQGEKLF
12 | TRBV15 | ATSGGQQAGEQY
14 | TRBV5-1 | ASSTGQGVANEKLF
12 | TRBV19 | ASSIGSLNTEAF
12 | TRBV28 | ASSKQGSYQPQH
12 | TRBV28 | ASSSHGQGETQY
12 | TRBV5-8 | ASSLGTGAPEQF
12 | TRBV18 | ASSPGGQGGEQF
13 | TRBV12-3/TRBV12-4 | ASSYRALDTGELF
14 | TRBV25-1 | ASRDREGQREDEQY
10 | TRBV30 | AWTNGPYEQY
15 | TRBV3-1 | ASSQAFSGGSFYEQY
13 | TRBV25-1 | ASRHTGTGTETQY
12 | TRBV12-3/TRBV12-4 | ASAVGQGVIPLH
15 | TRBV28 | ASSAQTGAVSKNIQY
11 | TRBV12-3/TRBV12-4 | ASSIRTGDGYT
13 | TRBV5-1 | ASSLEGRFYNEQF
16 | TRBV24-1 | ATSDLLAGPSSYNEQF
10 | TRBV3-1 | ASSQAANEQF
12 | TRBV28 | ASSFWGWGSEQY
12 | TRBV6-1 | ASSQSHFNYGYT
14 | TRBV28 | ASSPGLGSSTDTQY
12 | TRBV12-3/TRBV12-4 | ASSLRAAQETQY
13 | TRBV7-8 | ASSLGGVWGNEQF
13 | TRBV6-4 | ASKPQDGPYNEQF
10 | TRBV7-9 | ASSADANIQY
13 | TRBV20-1 | SARGPPNFSNEQF
11 | TRBV5-8 | ASTWTANQPQH
12 | TRBV5-4 | ASSLKGLIYEQY
13 | TRBV7-2 | ASSLKAGPQETQY
13 | TRBV5-1 | ASRDSGVSRETQY